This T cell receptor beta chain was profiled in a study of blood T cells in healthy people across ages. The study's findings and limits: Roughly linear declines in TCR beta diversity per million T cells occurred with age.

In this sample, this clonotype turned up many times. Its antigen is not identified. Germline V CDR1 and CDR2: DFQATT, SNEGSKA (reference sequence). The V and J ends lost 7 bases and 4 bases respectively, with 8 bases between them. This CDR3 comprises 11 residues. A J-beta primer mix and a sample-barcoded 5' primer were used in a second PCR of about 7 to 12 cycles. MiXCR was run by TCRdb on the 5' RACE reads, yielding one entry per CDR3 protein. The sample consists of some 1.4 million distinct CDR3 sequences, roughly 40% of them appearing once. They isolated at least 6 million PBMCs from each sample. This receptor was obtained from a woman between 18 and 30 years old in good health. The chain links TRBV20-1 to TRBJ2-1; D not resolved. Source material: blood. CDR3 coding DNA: TGCAGTGGGCGGAATTACAATGAGCAGTTCTTC. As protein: CSGRNYNEQFF.